The sequence of this TCR beta chain was determined in a study of cytomegalovirus exposure and HLA in healthy donors (dated by TCRdb to the late 2010s). Study-wide context: An earlier analysis of 587 of the donors reported 276 Gb of sequence data and 95 million to 130 million unique TCR beta sequences obtained from around 180 million T cells. An early release that covered several hundred HLA-typed donors contained 300 to 350 gigabases of sequencing data and around 80 million unique TCR sequences. The genetic ancestry cluster associated with self-reported Caucasian donors included 80% to 90% of the approximately 410 genotyped donors. The study aimed to test whether cataloging public T cell receptors could reveal signatures of past pathogen exposure. The T cell repertoires of 550 to 850 subjects were profiled by immunosequencing and related to cytomegalovirus serostatus. A separate validation cohort of over 95 different subjects was used in addition to the 666-subject first cohort. High-throughput TCR immunosequencing, statistical association of individual TCRs with disease status, and machine learning were combined to predict cytomegalovirus infection status. To study patterns of TCR occurrence, a later analysis re-analyzed previously published TCR beta repertoires from around 670 donors and added high-resolution HLA genotyping. Rather than using new phenotypic data, the later analysis identified candidate immune exposures from TCR beta sequences and from how often those sequences occurred across donors. An earlier analysis of some 600 of the donors applied high-throughput TCR beta sequencing to assess whether each TCR beta V gene segment acted as functional or pseudogenic. Alongside the repertoire data, information on donor age, sex, ethnicity and CMV serostatus was compiled. A later genetic analysis took genome-wide SNP genotypes for about 65% of the roughly 670 donors and used that subset as a discovery cohort. Every discovery cohort repertoire had been produced on one sequencing platform. Class I and class II HLA loci were covered by the typing at four-digit resolution. Typing coverage varied by locus: roughly 629-640 donors for A, B, C, DRB1 and DQB1; approximately 500 for DQA1; 600 to 610 for DPA1; 400 to 480 for DPB1. A few DR-DQ haplotypes were handled as single units for association and clustering because linkage in the cohort was strong. Among about 400 genotyped donors of the cohort, an average of approximately 200,000 unique TCR beta nucleotide sequences was sequenced per donor, of which about 18% were non-productive.

Broader findings and caveats from the paper: Because HLA typing was missing for some donors at each locus, association tests included only the typed subset. While some public TCRs were present in many individuals, most TCR sequences turned up only very rarely across donors. A further reported finding was that TCR beta sequences accurately predicted the HLA-A and HLA-B alleles for most subjects in the first cohort. The earlier analysis of about 600 of the donors excluded roughly 16 rarely observed V segments, including chromosome 9 orphons, because counts were too low. Roughly uniform sequencing depth across donors was assumed in presence/absence analyses, although this assumption may not hold. For the cohort, immune exposure information was limited to CMV serostatus. A later analysis reported that several top co-occurrence clusters appeared linked to parvovirus B19, influenza, CMV and Epstein-Barr virus. According to a later genetic analysis, donors in an Asian-associated ancestry cluster had fewer N-insertions in productive TCRs than the roughly 660-donor mean. The authors suggested that the approach could potentially be generalized to other disease states and immunological phenotypes. Because the 87-base-pair reads could not distinguish some IMGT-functional V segments, including TRBV6-2 and TRBV6-3, those segments were excluded. In both the original and validation cohorts, the classifier was reported to diagnose cytomegalovirus status with high specificity and sensitivity. A total of roughly 160 TCR beta chains were listed by the study as associated with cytomegalovirus. A cluster of highly shared sequence variants was judged likely to be a technical artifact of the sequencing pipeline. In a later analysis, some 17,000 TCR beta sequences were associated with specific HLA alleles at a false discovery rate of 0.05. Most CMV-associated TCR beta chains appeared to be HLA-restricted in a later analysis, and the HLA associations seemed to be driven largely by CMV exposure. Strong co-occurrence of HLA alleles, especially DR and DQ, made assigning TCR associations to individual alleles difficult. In a later genetic analysis, a missense DCLRE1C variant was associated with V-gene and J-gene trimming of TCR beta chains, and the association was replicated in an independent cohort. According to a later analysis, TCR association rates differed among HLA loci, with DRB1 alleles showing the most associated TCRs and HLA-C alleles showing the fewest. In a later analysis, HLA-associated TCR beta chains showed more clonal expansion and lower generation probabilities than non-associated chains that were equally common. The cohort was sequenced for TCR beta chains only, and without alpha or paired-chain data the features that could be detected were limited. In vitro tests confirmed that a few of the cytomegalovirus-associated TCR beta chains recognize cytomegalovirus antigens. Linkage disequilibrium might explain the correlated functional status among segregating V segments, but an unknown experimental factor could not be excluded. An earlier analysis of approximately 500 of the donors showed that most TCR beta V segments appeared in productive rearrangements either about 87% or about 30% of the time, which broadly matched IMGT annotations.

The library was obtained by the immunoSEQ multiplex PCR assay. The multiplex PCR relied on a mix of 60 forward primers for TCR Vbeta segments and 13 reverse primers for TCR Jbeta segments. Amplification of the CDR3 region of rearranged TCR beta genes was performed with a multiplex PCR assay on genomic DNA. On the Illumina HiSeq System, the amplified TCR beta libraries were sequenced as 87-base-pair reads. As for how the authors treated the data: A later analysis tallied around 87 million unique TCR beta chains across the 650 to 750 repertoires, and about 10 million of those chains were shared by two or more donors. Raw reads were error-corrected and collapsed into unique sequences by a nearest-neighbor algorithm in which closely related sequences were merged to remove PCR and sequencing errors. Alignment of CDR3 sequences to IMGT reference sequences was used to assign V, D and J gene segments. For a sequence to be retained, a match of at least six nucleotides was required to both a V gene segment and a J gene segment. A rearrangement counted as productive if the CDR3 had no stop codons and remained in frame with V and J, and every other rearrangement counted as non-productive. CDR3 was defined by IMGT convention, running from the second conserved V-encoded cysteine to the conserved J-encoded phenylalanine. The earlier analysis of fewer than 750 of the donors excluded sequences that lacked an unambiguous match to a single V gene segment. An earlier analysis of 587 of the donors called V segments functional above 56.7% productive rearrangements and segregating when the between-donor standard deviation exceeded 5%. A statistical classification framework was developed to diagnose cytomegalovirus status using the catalog of TCR beta chain sequences. A later analysis assigned V and J genes by comparing TCR nucleotide sequences with IMGT/GENE-DB human TR gene sequences. In a later analysis, CDR3 sequences and most-parsimonious VDJ recombination scenarios were assigned using the TCRdist pipeline. In a later analysis, every TCR beta chain was defined by the combination of its CDR3 amino acid sequence and its V-gene family, and reads without a unique V-gene family were dropped. As a way to deal with suspected cross-contamination and a sequencing artifact, a later analysis dropped 640 or so nucleotide sequences that were highly shared and had low generation probability. For each public chain, a later analysis derived a clonal expansion index from normalized ranks of inferred template counts within each repertoire. Generation probabilities in a later analysis came from a VDJ recombination model fitted to out-of-frame rearrangements, and those results were checked against IGoR. In a later analysis, TCR-TCR, TCR-HLA and TCR-CMV co-occurrence was scored with hypergeometric tests, and a repertoire-size bias correction was applied to TCR pairs. To estimate false discovery rates, a later analysis permuted the HLA or CMV assignments 20 times. In a later analysis, co-occurring TCRs were grouped using DBSCAN, with TCRdist sequence similarity added in when clustering inside HLA-allele-positive subsets. Repertoires with fewer than 30,000 or more than 120,000 public chains were left out of co-occurrence clustering, as were about five repertoires with anomalous nucleotide sharing. Drawn from immuneACCESS, this table holds only the in-frame rearrangements with V and J called that TCRdb kept. Clones are partly lost; checked studies trace under half to an unresolved V gene and leave the rest unexplained. V and J calls and clone size are given by that table; D and trimming were obtained from the DNA. Here the sample has about 200,000 clones; around 80% occur a single time. The ten most abundant clones make up 0.2% to 0.25% of the sample.

Relative to germline, V is 1 base shorter and J is 0 bases shorter, with 6 bases between their ends. In the germline V gene, CDR1 corresponds to SGHAT and CDR2 to FQNNGV. Taken from cysteine to phenylalanine, the CDR3 has 14 residues. The read is trimmed to its CDR3 DNA, 42 bases read in frame from base 1. In total, more than 500 healthy bone marrow donors made up the cohort. At the time of sampling, all cohort members were nominally healthy, though unrecorded immune exposures were likely present. The donor tested CMV seronegative and was one of the 352 seronegative cohort members. Each donor provided a peripheral blood sample, and peripheral blood mononuclear cells were used for TCR beta sequencing. Genomic DNA extraction from the blood cell samples was performed with the Qiagen DNeasy Blood Extraction Kit. This clone is a singleton in its sample. What antigen it recognizes has not been identified. The record has no base qualities; no much larger clone is one base away. Other nucleotide sequences from this sample produce the same CDR3.

Sequences were obtained from PBMCs. This TCR came from a girl under 10 years old in good health and CMV-seronegative. Recombination linked TRBV11-2 to TRBJ1-1, and possibly TRBD1, on 5 matching bases. The bases are TGTGCCAGCAGCTTAGCAGGGTTGAACACTGAAGCTTTCTTT. This yields the protein CASSLAGLNTEAFF.